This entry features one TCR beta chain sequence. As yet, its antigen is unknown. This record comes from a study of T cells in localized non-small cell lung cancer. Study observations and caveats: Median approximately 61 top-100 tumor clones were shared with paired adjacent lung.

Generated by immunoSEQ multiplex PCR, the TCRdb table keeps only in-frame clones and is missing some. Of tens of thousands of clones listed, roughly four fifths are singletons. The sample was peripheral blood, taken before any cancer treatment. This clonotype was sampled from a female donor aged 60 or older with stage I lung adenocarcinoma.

The DNA for the CDR3 is TGCGCCAGCAGCTTGGGAGGGAGTTCGGATACGCAGTATTTT. It encodes CASSLGGSSDTQYF. This chain joins TRBV5-1 and TRBJ2-3; the D gene is possibly TRBD2 (5 bases). CDR1 and CDR2 (germline): SGHRS, YFSETQ. The V end lost 0 bases, the J end lost 6 bases, and 11 bases lay between the germline ends. There are 14 residues in the CDR3.